This TCR beta chain stems from a study of T cells in Graves' hyperthyroidism and ophthalmopathy. There are 16 residues in the CDR3. Germline V lookup: CDR1 SGDLS, CDR2 YYNGEE. The V and J ends lost 4 bases and 2 bases respectively, with 16 bases between them. This clonotype was counted ten times or more. What was amplified from RNA transcripts were TCR beta CDR3 regions. Carried out on the TCR CDR3, a first-round RT-PCR used the HTBI primer set. TCRdb passed the multiplex PCR reads through MiXCR, listing each CDR3 protein once. The data contain about 180,000 distinct CDR3 sequences, approximately 15% of them singletons.

The sequenced sample was blood. The chain links TRBV9 to TRBJ1-5, with a weak D call TRBD1 (6 bases). The sequence was collected from a woman in her 50s with Graves' hyperthyroidism. The CDR3 is CASSKGGGAGNQPQHF. CDR3 nucleotides: TGTGCCAGCAGCAAAGGGGGGGGTGCAGGCAATCAGCCCCAGCATTTT.